The sequence of this TCR beta chain was determined in a study of T cells in Graves' hyperthyroidism and ophthalmopathy. Remarks on this clonotype: Its antigen is unknown.

The study's findings and limits: It was a median approximately 6.9 months before onset that the model predicted ophthalmopathy. In blood, most of the thyroid clonotypes expanded above 0.001 were also present.

Uncontrolled infection, other autoimmune disease, pregnancy and lactation each barred patients from inclusion. Isolation of PBMCs was performed on around 9.7 ml fresh peripheral blood. It was RNA transcripts that yielded the amplified TCR beta CDR3 regions. A set of HTBI primers served as the primers for a first-round RT-PCR of the TCR CDR3. A single record per CDR3 protein comes from TCRdb applying MiXCR to the multiplex PCR reads. The sample has hundreds of thousands of distinct CDR3 sequences, less than 25% seen once. V was trimmed by 1 base and J by 5 bases, leaving 9 bases between them. This CDR3 is built from 15 residues. The germline V gene encodes CDR1 LGHNA and CDR2 YNFKEQ.

V is TRBV4-2 and J is TRBJ1-6, with unresolved D. The receptor was derived from a man aged 30 to 39 with Graves' ophthalmopathy. Specimen: blood. CDR3 nucleotide sequence: TGTGCCAGCAGCCAAGGAAAGCAGGATAATTCACCCCTCCACTTT. The encoded protein is CASSQGKQDNSPLHF.